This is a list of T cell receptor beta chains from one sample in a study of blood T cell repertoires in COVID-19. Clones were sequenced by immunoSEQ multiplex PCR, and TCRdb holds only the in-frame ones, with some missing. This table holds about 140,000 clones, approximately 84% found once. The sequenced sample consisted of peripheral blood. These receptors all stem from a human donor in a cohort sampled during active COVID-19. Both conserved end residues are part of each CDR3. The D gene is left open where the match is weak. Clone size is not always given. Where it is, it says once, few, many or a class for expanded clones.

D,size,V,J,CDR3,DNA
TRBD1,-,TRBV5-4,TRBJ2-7,CASSPGGTGLAYEQYF,TGTGCCAGCAGCCCTGGAGGGACAGGGCTAGCGTACGAGCAGTACTTC
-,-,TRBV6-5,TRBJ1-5,CASSPSGGFQPQHF,TGTGCCAGCAGTCCCTCGGGGGGATTTCAGCCCCAGCATTTT
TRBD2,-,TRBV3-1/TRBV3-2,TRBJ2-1,CASSQEGTSGPSYNEQFF,TGTGCCAGCAGCCAAGAAGGGACTAGCGGCCCCTCCTACAATGAGCAGTTCTTC
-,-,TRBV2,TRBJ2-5,CASSGTEQETQYF,TGTGCCAGCAGTGGGACAGAGCAAGAGACCCAGTACTTC
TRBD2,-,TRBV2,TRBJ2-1,CASSELLGGIDEQFF,TGTGCCAGCAGTGAACTCCTGGGGGGGATTGATGAGCAGTTCTTC
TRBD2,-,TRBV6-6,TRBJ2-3,CASSILAGSTDTQYF,TGTGCCAGCAGTATCTTAGCGGGGAGCACAGATACGCAGTATTTT
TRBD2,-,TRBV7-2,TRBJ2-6,CASSLAGGGVSGANVLTF,TGTGCCAGCAGCTTAGCAGGCGGGGGGGTCTCTGGGGCCAACGTCCTGACTTTC
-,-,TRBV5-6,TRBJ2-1,CASSLAPGEEQFF,TGTGCCAGCAGCTTGGCCCCAGGGGAGGAGCAGTTCTTC
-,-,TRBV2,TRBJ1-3,CASINTFGTTGNTIYF,TGTGCCAGCATAAATACCTTCGGGACAACCGGAAACACCATATATTTT
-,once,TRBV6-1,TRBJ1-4,CASSGLKGQRVEKLFF,TGTGCCAGCAGTGGTCTAAAGGGACAACGGGTTGAAAAACTGTTTTTT
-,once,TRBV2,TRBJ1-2,CASSEGQGEAGVYGYTF,TGTGCCAGCAGTGAAGGCCAGGGAGAGGCGGGAGTCTATGGCTACACCTTC
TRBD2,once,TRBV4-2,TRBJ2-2,CASSLRLAGGLNTGELFF,TGTGCCAGCAGCCTTCGACTAGCGGGGGGTTTGAACACCGGGGAGCTGTTTTTT
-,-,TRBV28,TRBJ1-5,CASSLEHTGPQHF,TGTGCCAGCAGTTTAGAACACACGGGGCCCCAGCATTTT
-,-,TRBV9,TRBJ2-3,CASTLGPSLGDTQYF,TGTGCCAGCACCCTAGGCCCGAGCCTGGGTGATACGCAGTATTTT
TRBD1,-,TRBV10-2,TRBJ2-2,CASSDGLDRGTGELFF,TGCGCCAGCAGTGACGGGTTGGACAGGGGGACCGGGGAGCTGTTTTTT
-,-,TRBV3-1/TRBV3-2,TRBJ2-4,CASSPNGGLGDIQYF,TGTGCCAGCAGCCCAAATGGGGGACTCGGAGACATTCAGTACTTC
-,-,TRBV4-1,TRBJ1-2,CASSQEGAQPDYGYTF,TGCGCCAGCAGCCAAGAGGGGGCGCAGCCGGACTATGGCTACACCTTC
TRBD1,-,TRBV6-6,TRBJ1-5,CASRRLQGDNQPQHF,TGTGCCAGCAGAAGGCTACAGGGGGACAATCAGCCCCAGCATTTT
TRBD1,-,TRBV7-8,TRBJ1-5,CASSSGQAYSNQPQHF,TGTGCCAGCAGCTCTGGACAGGCCTATAGCAATCAGCCCCAGCATTTT
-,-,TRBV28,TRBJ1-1,CATSEPGGTEAFF,TGTGCCACATCGGAACCGGGCGGGACTGAAGCTTTCTTT
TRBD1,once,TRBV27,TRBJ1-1,CASSSFTGATEAFF,TGTGCCAGCAGTTCCTTTACAGGGGCAACTGAAGCTTTCTTT
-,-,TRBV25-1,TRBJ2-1,CASSEWGQASYNEQFF,TGTGCCAGCAGTGAATGGGGACAAGCCTCCTACAATGAGCAGTTCTTC
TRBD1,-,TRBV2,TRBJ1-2,CASSDLGQGLPYGYTF,TGTGCCAGCAGTGACTTAGGACAGGGGCTACCCTATGGCTACACCTTC
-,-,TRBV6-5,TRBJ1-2,CASSQGNYGYTF,TGTGCCAGCAGCCAGGGAAACTATGGCTACACCTTC